This TCR beta chain originates from a study of blood T cell repertoires in COVID-19. This CDR3 is built from 13 residues. The V end lost 6 bases, the J end lost 5 bases, and 10 bases lay between the germline ends. Germline lookup yields CDR1 WSHSY and CDR2 SAAADI. Sequencing used immunoSEQ multiplex PCR; TCRdb keeps in-frame clones, though not all of them. The sample yields 80,000 to 100,000 clones, 80% to 90% seen once. The source material was peripheral blood. The chain recombines TRBV10-2 with TRBJ2-2, with D hard to call. This receptor was taken from a woman of 80 years or more with acute or convalescent COVID-19. The CDR3 reads CASRTERTGELFF. As DNA, the CDR3 is TGCGCCAGCAGGACGGAGAGAACCGGGGAGCTGTTTTTT.